The present T cell receptor (beta chain) was sequenced within a study of early T cells in non-severe SARS-CoV-2 infection. Across the whole study: Unsorted whole-blood RNA was sequenced in bulk, leaving chains unpaired. Study-wide points: VDJdb matching favored anti-spike CD8 responses, missing private and CD4 specificities.

Germline V lookup: CDR1 MDHEN, CDR2 SYDVKM. The CDR3 length is 12 residues. V was clipped by 7 bases and J by 5 bases, with 12 bases between them. Individual cDNA molecules were tagged with unique molecular identifiers, the study reported. TCRdb itself ran the 5' RACE reads through MiXCR, one entry per CDR3 protein. The sample has fewer than 95,000 distinct CDR3 sequences; 16% are singletons. This clonotype was observed a few times. Its antigen is not identified. The sequence was collected from an adult who was a healthcare worker with PCR-confirmed SARS-CoV-2 infection or an uninfected control (not recorded which). The chain couples TRBV28 to TRBJ2-7; TRBD2 is a possible D gene (5 bases). Sequenced material: whole blood, taken at baseline. This chain's CDR3 is CASTAEAHEQYF. The CDR3, as DNA: TGTGCCAGCACAGCGGAGGCCCACGAGCAGTACTTC.